This note documents a single T cell receptor beta chain sequence. Other nucleotide sequences in the sample specify the same CDR3. Germline V gives CDR1 LNHDA, CDR2 SQIVND (reference sequence). Trimming removed 3 bases from V and 4 bases from J; junction bases left unmatched: 3. The CDR3 is 15 residues long. The source of the sample is a study of blood T cell repertoires in COVID-19. Method: immunoSEQ multiplex PCR; TCRdb's copy keeps in-frame clones and lacks some. The repertoire holds roughly 250,000 clones, around 80% seen once, with over 3% in the top ten. Material: peripheral blood. The J gene is TRBJ2-3, the V gene TRBV19, with 11 bases fitting TRBD2. This clonotype was obtained from a woman aged 40 to 50 with active or convalescent COVID-19. CDR3 nucleotides: TGTGCCAGTAGTATTACTAGCGGGGGCGCAGATACGCAGTATTTT. The encoded protein is CASSITSGGADTQYF.